The sequence of this TCR beta chain was determined in a study of T-cell memory formation after mild COVID-19. Constant-segment primers and 5'RACE yielded cDNA libraries for TCR alpha and TCR beta, each carrying sample barcodes and UMIs. TCRdb re-called the 5' RACE reads with MiXCR, one entry per CDR3 protein. The sample yields roughly 340,000 distinct CDR3 sequences, approximately 22% seen once. Trimming removed 4 bases from V and 7 bases from J, with 13 bases in between. Germline CDR1 LGHDT, CDR2 YNNKEL (reference sequence). CDR3 length: 13 residues. The specimen sequenced was PBMCs or a T cell subset sorted from them (not recorded which). The chain uses TRBV3-1 and TRBJ1-2; D is uncertain. The clonotype originates from a man younger than 35 who had mild COVID-19 (a few samples of this study predate the infection). Cell type and time point are not known. The CDR3, as DNA: TGTGCCAGCAGCCTGGAGGCGGCTCGTGGCTACACCTTC. Translation gives CASSLEAARGYTF.